This T cell receptor (beta chain) is from a study of blood T cell repertoires in COVID-19. Germline CDR1 reads LGHNT; CDR2 reads FRNRAP. This CDR3 has 14 residues. V was clipped by 6 bases and J by 9 bases; unmatched bases: 11. Methods used by the authors: Using reference gene primer amplification, nucleated cell counts were estimated. Using immunoSEQ multiplex PCR, the repertoire was profiled, and TCRdb retains in-frame clones only, with some absent. The V and J calls and clone size come from that table; D and trimming were worked out from the DNA. The repertoire includes about 230,000 clones, roughly 89% of them detected once, and around 4% sits in the top ten. Participants, roughly 18 to 90 years old, spanned 25 or so US areas. Participant-reported clinical history was the basis for cohort assignment.

The sequence came from a woman under 40 with acute COVID-19. Sequencing was carried out using PBMCs or T cells enriched from blood (not recorded which). V gene TRBV12-5 combines with J gene TRBJ1-5; 7 bases match TRBD1. CDR3 loop: CASGPQGYDVPQHF. The CDR3 nucleotides are TGTGCTAGTGGCCCACAGGGGTATGATGTGCCCCAGCATTTT. The whole variable domain, remainder taken from reference TRBV12-5 and TRBJ1-5, is DARVTQTPRHKVTEMGQEVTMRCQPILGHNTVFWYRQTMMQGLELLAYFRNRAPLDDSGMPKDRFSAEMPDATLATLKIQPSEPRDSAVYFCASGPQGYDVPQHFGDGTRLSIL.